This T cell receptor beta chain derives from a study of blood T cell repertoires in COVID-19. As handled by the study authors: Reference gene primer amplification yielded estimated nucleated cell counts. Data came from immunoSEQ multiplex PCR; TCRdb stores just in-frame clones and leaves some out. The V and J calls and clone size come from that table; D and trimming were worked out from the DNA. The data show 130,000 to 150,000 clones, with about four fifths seen just once and 8.2% held by the top ten. This CDR3 is 14 amino acids long. Germline V gene data show CDR1 as SGHDN and CDR2 as FVKESK. V was trimmed by 5 bases and J by 0 bases, leaving 10 bases between them.

The clonotype was recovered from a human donor in a cohort sampled during active COVID-19. The specimen was peripheral blood. The chain uses TRBV14 and TRBJ1-1; TRBD1 is a possible D gene (5 bases). The CDR3 DNA reads as TGTGCCAGCAGCACCGGACACTTGAACACTGAAGCTTTCTTT. Protein product: CASSTGHLNTEAFF.